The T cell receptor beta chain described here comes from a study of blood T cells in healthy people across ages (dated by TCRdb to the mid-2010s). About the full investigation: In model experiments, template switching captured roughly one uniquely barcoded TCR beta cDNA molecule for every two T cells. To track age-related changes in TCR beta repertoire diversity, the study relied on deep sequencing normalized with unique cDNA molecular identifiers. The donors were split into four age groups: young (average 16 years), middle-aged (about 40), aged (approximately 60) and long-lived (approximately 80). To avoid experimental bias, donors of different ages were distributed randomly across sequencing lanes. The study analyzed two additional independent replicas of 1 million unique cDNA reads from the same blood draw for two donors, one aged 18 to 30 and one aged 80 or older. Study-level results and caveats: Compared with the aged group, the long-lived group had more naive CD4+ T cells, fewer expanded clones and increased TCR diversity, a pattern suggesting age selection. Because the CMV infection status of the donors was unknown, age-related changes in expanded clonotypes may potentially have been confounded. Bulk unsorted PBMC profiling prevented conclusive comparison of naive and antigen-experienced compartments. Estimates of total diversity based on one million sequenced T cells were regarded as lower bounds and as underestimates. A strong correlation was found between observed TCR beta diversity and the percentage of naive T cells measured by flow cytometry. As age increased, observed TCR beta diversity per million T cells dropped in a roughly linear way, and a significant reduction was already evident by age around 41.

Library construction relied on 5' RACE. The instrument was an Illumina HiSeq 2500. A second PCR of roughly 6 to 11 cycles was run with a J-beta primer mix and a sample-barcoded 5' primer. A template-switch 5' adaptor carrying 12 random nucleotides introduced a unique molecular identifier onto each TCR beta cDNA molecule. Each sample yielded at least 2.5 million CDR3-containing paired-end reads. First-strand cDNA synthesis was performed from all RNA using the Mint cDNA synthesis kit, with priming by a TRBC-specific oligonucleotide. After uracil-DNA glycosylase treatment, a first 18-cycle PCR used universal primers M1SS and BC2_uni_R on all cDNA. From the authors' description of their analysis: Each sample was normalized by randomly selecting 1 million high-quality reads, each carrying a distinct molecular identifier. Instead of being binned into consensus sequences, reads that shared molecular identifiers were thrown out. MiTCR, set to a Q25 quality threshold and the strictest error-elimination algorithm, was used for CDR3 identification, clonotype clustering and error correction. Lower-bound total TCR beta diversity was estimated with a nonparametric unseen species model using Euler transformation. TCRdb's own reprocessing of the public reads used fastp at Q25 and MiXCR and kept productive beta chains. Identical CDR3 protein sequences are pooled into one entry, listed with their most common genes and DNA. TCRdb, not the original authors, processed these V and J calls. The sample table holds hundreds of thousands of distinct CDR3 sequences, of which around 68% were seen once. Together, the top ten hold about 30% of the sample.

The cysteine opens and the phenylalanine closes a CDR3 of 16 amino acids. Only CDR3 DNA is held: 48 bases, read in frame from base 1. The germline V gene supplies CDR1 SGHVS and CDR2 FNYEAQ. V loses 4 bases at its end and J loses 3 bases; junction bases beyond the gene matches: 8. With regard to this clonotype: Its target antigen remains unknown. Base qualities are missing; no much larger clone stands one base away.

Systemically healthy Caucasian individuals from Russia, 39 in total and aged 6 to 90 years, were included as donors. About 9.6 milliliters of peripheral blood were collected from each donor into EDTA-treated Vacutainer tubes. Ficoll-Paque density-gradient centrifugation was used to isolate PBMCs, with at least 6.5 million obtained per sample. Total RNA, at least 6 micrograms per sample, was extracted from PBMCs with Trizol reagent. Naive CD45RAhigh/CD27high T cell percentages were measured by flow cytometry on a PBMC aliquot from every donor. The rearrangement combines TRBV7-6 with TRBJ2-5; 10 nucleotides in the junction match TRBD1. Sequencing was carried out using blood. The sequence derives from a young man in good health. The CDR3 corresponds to CASSYRQGASEETQYF. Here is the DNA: TGTGCCAGCAGCTATAGACAGGGGGCGTCGGAAGAGACCCAGTACTTC. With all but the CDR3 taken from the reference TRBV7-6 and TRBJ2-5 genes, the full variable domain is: GAGVSQSPRYKVTKRGQDVALRCDPISGHVSLYWYRQALGQGPEFLTYFNYEAQQDKSGLPNDRFSAERPEGSISTLTIQRTEQRDSAMYRCASSYRQGASEETQYFGPGTRLLVL.